This T cell receptor (beta chain) was documented in a study of blood T cells in healthy people across ages. Overall study context: About one barcoded TCR beta cDNA was captured per two T cells.

In this sample, this clonotype turned up many times. The study drew donors from healthy Caucasian individuals in Russia aged roughly 6 to 100. Extraction yielded at least 6 micrograms of total RNA per sample. CDR1 MNHNY and CDR2 SVGAGI come from the germline V gene (reference sequence). Trimming pared 2 bases from V and 4 bases from J, leaving 6 bases between. The CDR3 totals 13 residues. A second PCR of roughly 6 to 12 cycles used a sample-barcoded 5' primer and a J-beta primer mix. Each CDR3 protein is one row after TCRdb ran MiXCR on the 5' RACE reads. Here the sample spans about 1.7 million distinct CDR3 sequences, roughly 27% being singletons.

This TCR derives from a woman aged 25 to 39 in good health. The specimen was blood. The V call is TRBV6-6, the J call TRBJ1-5, with a tentative D call TRBD1 (5 bases). The CDR3 reads CASSYDRNQPQHF. For the CDR3, the DNA is TGTGCCAGCAGTTACGACAGAAATCAGCCCCAGCATTTT.